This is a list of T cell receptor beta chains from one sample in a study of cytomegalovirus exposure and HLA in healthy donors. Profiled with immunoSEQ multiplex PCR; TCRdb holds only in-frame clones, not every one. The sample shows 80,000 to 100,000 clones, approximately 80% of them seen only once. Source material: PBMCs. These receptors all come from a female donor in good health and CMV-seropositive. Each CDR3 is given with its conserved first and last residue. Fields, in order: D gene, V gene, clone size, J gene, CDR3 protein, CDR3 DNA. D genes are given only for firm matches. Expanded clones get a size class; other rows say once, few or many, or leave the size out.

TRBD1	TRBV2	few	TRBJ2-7	CAGNRDRGREQYF	TGTGCCGGTAACCGGGACAGGGGCCGTGAGCAGTACTTC
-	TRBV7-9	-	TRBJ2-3	CASSRRLVSTDTQYF	TGTGCCAGCAGCCGCCGATTAGTAAGCACAGATACGCAGTATTTT
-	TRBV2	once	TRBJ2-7	CASTPGAANYEQYF	TGTGCCAGCACCCCGGGAGCAGCGAACTACGAGCAGTACTTC
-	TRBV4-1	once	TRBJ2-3	CASSQERRGTDTQYF	TGCGCCAGCAGCCAAGAACGTCGGGGCACAGATACGCAGTATTTT
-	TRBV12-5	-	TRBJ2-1	CASGLRRWAVAGGHEQFF	TGTGCTAGTGGTTTGAGAAGATGGGCCGTAGCCGGGGGGCATGAGCAGTTCTTC
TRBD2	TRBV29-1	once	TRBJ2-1	CSVEGLAGPSSYNEQFF	TGCAGCGTTGAGGGACTAGCGGGACCTAGCTCCTACAATGAGCAGTTCTTC
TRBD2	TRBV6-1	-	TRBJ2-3	CASKSSGRRTDTQYF	TGTGCCAGCAAATCTAGCGGGAGAAGGACAGATACGCAGTATTTT
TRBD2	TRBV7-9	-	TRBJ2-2	CASSLLAVTGELFF	TGTGCCAGCAGCTTACTAGCGGTGACCGGGGAGCTGTTTTTT
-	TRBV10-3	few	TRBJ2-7	CAISESRGKMAYEQYF	TGTGCCATCAGTGAGTCGCGGGGAAAGATGGCCTACGAGCAGTACTTC
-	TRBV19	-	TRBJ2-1	CASSAWVGGYNEQFF	TGTGCCAGTAGTGCCTGGGTCGGCGGCTACAATGAGCAGTTCTTC
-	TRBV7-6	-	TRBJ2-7	CASSPGDRDSYEQYF	TGTGCCAGCAGCCCGGGGGACAGAGATTCCTACGAGCAGTACTTC
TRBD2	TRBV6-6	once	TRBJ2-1	CASSRPTSGSSHEQFF	TGTGCCAGCAGCCGTCCGACTAGCGGGAGCTCCCATGAGCAGTTCTTC
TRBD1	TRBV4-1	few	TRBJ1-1	CASSQDGQGNTEAFF	TGCGCCAGCAGCCAAGACGGACAGGGGAACACTGAAGCTTTCTTT
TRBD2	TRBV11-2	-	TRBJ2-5	CASSLVSGGAQETQYF	TGTGCCAGCAGCTTAGTCAGCGGGGGGGCCCAAGAGACCCAGTACTTC
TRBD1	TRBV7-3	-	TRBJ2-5	CASSLGTGQETQYF	TGTGCCAGCAGCTTGGGGACAGGGCAAGAGACCCAGTACTTC
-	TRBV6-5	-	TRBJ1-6	CASSSTGLGNSPLHF	TGTGCCAGCAGTTCCACAGGGCTGGGTAATTCACCCCTCCACTTT
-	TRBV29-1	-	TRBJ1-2	CSVEGKQARYGYTF	TGCAGCGTTGAGGGAAAACAGGCCAGATATGGCTACACCTTC
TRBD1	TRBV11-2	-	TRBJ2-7	CASSSDRGYEQYF	TGTGCCAGCAGCTCGGACAGGGGATACGAGCAGTACTTC
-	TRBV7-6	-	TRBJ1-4	CASSLQGFANEKLFF	TGTGCCAGCAGCTTACAGGGGTTCGCTAATGAAAAACTGTTTTTT
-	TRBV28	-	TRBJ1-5	CASSLARDRYSNQPQHF	TGTGCCAGCAGTTTAGCTCGCGACAGATATAGCAATCAGCCCCAGCATTTT
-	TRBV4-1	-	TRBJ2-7	CASSQETVPSYEQYF	TGCGCCAGCAGCCAAGAAACAGTACCATCCTACGAGCAGTACTTC
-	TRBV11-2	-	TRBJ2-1	CASSAPPLSSYNEQFF	TGTGCCAGCAGTGCCCCGCCCTTGAGCTCCTACAATGAGCAGTTCTTC
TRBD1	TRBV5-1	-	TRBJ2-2	CASRQGARIVGELFF	TGCGCCAGCAGACAGGGGGCGCGGATTGTCGGGGAGCTGTTTTTT
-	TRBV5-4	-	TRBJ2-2	CASEPGTTNTGELFF	TGTGCCAGCGAACCCGGGACAACGAACACCGGGGAGCTGTTTTTT
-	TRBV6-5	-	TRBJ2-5	CASSSPIDGETQYF	TGTGCCAGCAGTTCTCCGATAGATGGAGAGACCCAGTACTTC
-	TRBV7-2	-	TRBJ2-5	CASSLALVSGTQYF	TGTGCCAGCAGCTTAGCCCTAGTCTCGGGGACCCAGTACTTC
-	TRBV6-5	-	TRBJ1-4	CASSPLQGSYEKLFF	TGTGCCAGCAGCCCCCTGCAGGGTTCTTATGAAAAACTGTTTTTT
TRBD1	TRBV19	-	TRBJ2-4	CASSTLSRGQENIQYF	TGTGCCAGTAGTACCCTCTCAAGGGGGCAGGAAAACATTCAGTACTTC
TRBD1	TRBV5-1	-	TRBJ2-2	CASSPRTGSQNGELFF	TGCGCCAGCAGTCCCCGGACAGGGAGTCAGAACGGGGAGCTGTTTTTT
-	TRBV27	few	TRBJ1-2	CASSPDLLGYTF	TGTGCCAGCAGCCCCGATTTACTGGGCTACACCTTC
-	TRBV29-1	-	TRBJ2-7	CSAEGLPNYEQYF	TGCAGCGCCGAGGGACTTCCGAATTACGAGCAGTACTTC
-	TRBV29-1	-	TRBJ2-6	CSVRSGSSGANVLTF	TGCAGCGTGCGATCGGGAAGCTCTGGGGCCAACGTCCTGACTTTC
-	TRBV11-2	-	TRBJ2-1	CASSGGGGPYNEQFF	TGTGCCAGCAGCGGAGGTGGGGGCCCGTACAATGAGCAGTTCTTC
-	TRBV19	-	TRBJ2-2	CASSKLGAPGELFF	TGTGCCAGCTCAAAATTGGGGGCCCCCGGGGAGCTGTTTTTT
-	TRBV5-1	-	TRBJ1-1	CASSPIEGGNTEAFF	TGCGCCAGCAGCCCTATTGAAGGGGGGAACACTGAAGCTTTCTTT
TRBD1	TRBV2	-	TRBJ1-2	CASSGDRPGYTF	TGTGCCAGCAGTGGGGACAGGCCTGGCTACACCTTC
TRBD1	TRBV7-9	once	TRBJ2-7	CASSLAGTGNPEQYF	TGTGCCAGCAGCTTAGCCGGGACAGGGAATCCCGAGCAGTACTTC
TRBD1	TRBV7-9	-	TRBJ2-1	CASTLGVGTAHNEQFF	TGTGCCAGCACCTTAGGGGTCGGGACAGCCCACAATGAGCAGTTCTTC
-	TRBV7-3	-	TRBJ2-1	CASSLGPGTLNEQFF	TGTGCCAGCAGCTTAGGCCCCGGGACTTTAAATGAGCAGTTCTTC
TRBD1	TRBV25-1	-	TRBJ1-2	CASSGDSYGYTF	TGTGCCAGCAGTGGGGACAGCTATGGCTACACCTTC
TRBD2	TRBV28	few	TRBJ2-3	CASSFRREGFEDTQYF	TGTGCCAGCAGTTTCCGGCGGGAGGGTTTTGAAGATACGCAGTATTTT
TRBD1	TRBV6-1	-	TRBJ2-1	CASITGGSSYNEQFF	TGTGCCAGCATTACAGGGGGGAGCTCCTACAATGAGCAGTTCTTC
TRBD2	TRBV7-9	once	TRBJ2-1	CASSFAGGPDEQFF	TGTGCCAGCAGCTTTGCGGGAGGGCCTGATGAGCAGTTCTTC
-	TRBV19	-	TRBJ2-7	CASSLTGTRYSYEQYF	TGTGCCAGTAGTTTGACCGGGACACGCTACTCCTACGAGCAGTACTTC
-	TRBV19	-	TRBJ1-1	CASSIGPGHRAEAFF	TGTGCCAGTAGTATAGGACCGGGACATCGGGCTGAAGCTTTCTTT
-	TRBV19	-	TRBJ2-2	CASSTARSGELFF	TGTGCCAGTAGTACCGCTAGATCCGGGGAGCTGTTTTTT
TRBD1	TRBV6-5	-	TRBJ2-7	CASSSMPGQGSEQYF	TGTGCCAGCAGTTCTATGCCGGGACAGGGTAGCGAGCAGTACTTC
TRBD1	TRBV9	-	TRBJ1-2	CASSASGQGIGGYTF	TGTGCCAGCAGCGCGTCGGGACAGGGGATCGGCGGCTACACCTTC
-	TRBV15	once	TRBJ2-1	CATSRGLTGVGEQFF	TGTGCCACCAGCAGAGGTCTAACGGGAGTAGGCGAGCAGTTCTTC
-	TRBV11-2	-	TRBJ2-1	CASSIRPRGSSYNEQFF	TGTGCCAGCAGCATCCGGCCCAGGGGTAGCTCCTACAATGAGCAGTTCTTC
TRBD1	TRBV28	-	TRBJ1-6	CASQGANSPLHF	TGTGCCAGTCAGGGGGCAAATTCACCCCTCCACTTT
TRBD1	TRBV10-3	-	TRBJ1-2	CAISVSSVSGGGYTF	TGTGCCATCAGTGTGAGTTCGGTTTCAGGGGGCGGCTACACCTTC
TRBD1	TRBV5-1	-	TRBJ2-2	CACSLVGTANTGELFF	TGCGCCTGCAGCTTGGTTGGGACAGCGAACACCGGGGAGCTGTTTTTT